This T cell receptor beta chain comes out of a study of blood T cell repertoires in COVID-19. On the study more broadly: The origin of the acute and convalescent COVID-19 samples was the United States, Italy and Spain. Sample material is recorded as cDNA or gDNA derived from T cells, B-cell-depleted T cells, or PBMCs.

Study processing details: Quantification of nucleated cells was approximated via reference gene primer amplification. The protocol was immunoSEQ multiplex PCR, while the TCRdb copy is restricted to in-frame clones and leaves out a portion. D and trimming were read from the DNA, whereas the V and J calls and clone size are those reported in that table. This sample has roughly 53,000 clones, with roughly nine tenths found just once. V lost 5 bases and J 6 bases, leaving 5 bases between the germline ends. CDR3 length: 12 residues. Germline V gives CDR1 LNHDA, CDR2 SQIVND (reference sequence). This sequence joins TRBV19 and TRBJ1-6; D gene ambiguous. This receptor was taken from a man in his 60s with acute or convalescent COVID-19. The source material was peripheral blood. CDR3 protein: CASSLLNSPLHF. In DNA, the CDR3 is TGTGCCAGTAGTCTCCTTAATTCACCCCTCCACTTT.